The 32 T cell receptor beta chains below all came from one sample that was sequenced in a study of blood T cell repertoires in COVID-19. Repertoires were generated with immunoSEQ multiplex PCR, while TCRdb's copy carries only in-frame clones and drops some. The sample includes 150,000 to 200,000 clones, 86% of them seen just once. Sequencing used peripheral blood. These receptors all stem from a man younger than 35 with acute or convalescent COVID-19.

The chain has TRBV30 and TRBJ1-6; no clear D. CDR1 GTSNPN and CDR2 SVGIG come from the germline V gene (reference sequence). V was shortened by 2 bases and J by 0 bases, with 11 bases between the two germline ends. This CDR3 spans 16 amino acids. CDR3 sequence: CAWSRGESSYNSPLHF. DNA for the CDR3: TGTGCCTGGAGTCGGGGTGAAAGCTCCTATAATTCACCCCTCCACTTT.

The chain joins TRBV19 to TRBJ2-2; 12 bases are shared with TRBD1. The trim removed 5 bases at V and 7 bases at J, leaving 5 bases unmatched. Germline assignment: CDR1 LNHDA and CDR2 SQIVND (reference sequence). This CDR3 is 15 amino acids long. The CDR3 reads CASSPGQGAGGELFF. In DNA form, the CDR3 reads TGTGCCAGTAGTCCGGGACAGGGGGCAGGCGGGGAGCTGTTTTTT.

The rearrangement uses TRBV19 and TRBJ2-2, with 9 nucleotides matching TRBD2. V trimming: 4 bases; J trimming: 1 base; junction bases outside the gene matches: 4. The CDR3 covers 16 residues. Germline lookup yields CDR1 LNHDA and CDR2 SQIVND (reference sequence). The chain's CDR3 is CASSTGAGGNTGELFF. The DNA for the CDR3 is TGTGCCAGTAGTACGGGAGCGGGGGGGAACACCGGGGAGCTGTTTTTT.

V usage is TRBV7-2 and J usage is TRBJ2-7; D may be TRBD2 (5 bases). The V end lost 2 bases, the J end lost 4 bases, and 15 bases lay between the germline ends. CDR1 is SGHTA and CDR2 is FQGNSA in the germline V gene. This CDR3 spans 15 amino acids. The CDR3: CASSLSSGNMYEQYV. CDR3 DNA: TGTGCCAGCAGCTTAAGCTCGGGGAATATGTACGAGCAGTACGTC.

With regard to this clone: Other DNA sequences in this sample translate to the same CDR3. This chain connects TRBV30 to TRBJ1-1, with TRBD1 matching 7 bases. Germline V gives CDR1 GTSNPN, CDR2 SVGIG (reference sequence). V was pared by 0 bases and J by 5 bases, with 3 bases of the junction left unmatched. This CDR3 comprises 13 residues. The CDR3 DNA reads TGTGCCTGGAGTGTAGCAGGGGGTACTGAAGCTTTCTTT. Translation: CAWSVAGGTEAFF.

The chain combines TRBV2 with TRBJ1-4; 12 bases map to TRBD1. The J segment lost 0 bases and the V segment lost 5 bases, leaving 1 base of the junction unmatched. Germline V gene sequence: CDR1 SNHLY, CDR2 FYNNEI. The CDR3 length is 16 residues. This CDR3 reads CASSRDRGPTNEKLFF. For the CDR3, the DNA is TGTGCCAGCAGTAGGGACAGGGGGCCAACTAATGAAAAACTGTTTTTT.

V gene TRBV15 combines with J gene TRBJ2-3; 8 nucleotides agree with TRBD2. V lost 0 bases, J lost 3 bases, and 5 bases stayed unmatched. Germline CDR1 and CDR2: LNHNV and YYDKDF (reference sequence). The CDR3 contains 16 residues. This chain's CDR3 is CATSREVQRGTDTQYF. As DNA, the CDR3 is TGTGCCACCAGCAGAGAGGTACAGCGGGGGACAGATACGCAGTATTTT. The variable domain in full, with the rest retrieved from reference TRBV15 and TRBJ2-3, is DAMVIQNPRYQVTQFGKPVTLSCSQTLNHNVMYWYQQKSSQAPKLLFHYYDKDFNNEADTPDNFQSRRPNTSFCFLDIRSPGLGDTAMYLCATSREVQRGTDTQYFGPGTRLTVL.

The genes are TRBV30 and TRBJ2-1, with D possibly TRBD1 on 5 matching bases. Germline CDR1 and CDR2: GTSNPN and SVGIG (reference sequence). Trimming took 2 bases from V and 8 from J, leaving 10 bases between them. The length of the CDR3 is 12 residues. CDR3 DNA sequence: TGTGCCTGGAGTAGCAGGGTATATGAGCAGTTCTTC. Translation gives CAWSSRVYEQFF.

This sequence joins TRBV5-1 and TRBJ1-6, with no clear D. The germline V gene has CDR1 SGHRS and CDR2 YFSETQ. The CDR3 has 13 residues. V was clipped by 0 bases and J by 6 bases, with 4 bases between them. The CDR3 DNA reads as TGCGCCAGCAGCTTGGATCTTAATTCACCCCTCCACTTT. Protein: CASSLDLNSPLHF.

This clone showed up just once. The chain joins TRBV7-8 to TRBJ2-7, with a tentative D call TRBD1 (6 bases). Trimming took off 3 bases at V and 4 bases at J, with 16 bases between the two ends. CDR3 length equals 15 residues. CDR1 and CDR2 (germline): SGHVS, FQNEAQ. CDR3 in DNA: TGTGCCAGCAGCTTGGGACCGGGACAAGAATACGAGCAGTACGTC. Protein: CASSLGPGQEYEQYV.

This clone was counted a single time. The chain has TRBV12-5 and TRBJ2-5; 8 nucleotides match TRBD1. The CDR3 has 15 amino acids. The V gene end was trimmed by 6 bases and the J gene end by 2 bases; junction bases not matched to a gene: 8. The germline V gene encodes CDR1 LGHNT and CDR2 FRNRAP. The CDR3 spells CASGALRQGQETQYF. CDR3 in DNA: TGTGCTAGTGGGGCCCTTAGACAGGGGCAAGAGACCCAGTACTTC.

CDR3 amino acids: CASSQMEVGYYEQFF. In DNA, the CDR3 is TGTGCCAGCAGTCAAATGGAGGTTGGTTATTATGAGCAGTTCTTC. The chain joins TRBV6-6 to TRBJ2-1; D is perhaps TRBD2 (5 bases). Germline CDR1 MNHNY, CDR2 SVGAGI (reference sequence). CDR3 length: 15 amino acids. Trimming stripped 5 bases from V and 8 bases from J, with 19 bases between.

The V gene is TRBV6-5, the J gene TRBJ1-5, with TRBD1 matching 8 bases. The CDR3 consists of 15 residues. In germline, CDR1 is MNHEY, CDR2 SVGAGI. V gave up 7 bases and J gave up 2 bases; unmatched junction bases: 7. The CDR3 nucleotides are TGTGCCAGCACCCTACAGGGGGGTGGCAATCAGCCCCAGCATTTT. Translating it yields CASTLQGGGNQPQHF.

The chain carries TRBV9 and TRBJ2-7; the D gene is possibly TRBD1 (5 bases). The CDR3 runs to 15 residues. V shed 0 bases and J shed 4 bases, with 14 bases lying between them. The germline gives CDR1 SGDLS, CDR2 YYNGEE. The CDR3 DNA follows: TGTGCCAGCAGCGTAGGGGCAGGGCCAGGATACGAGCAGTACTTC. Its translation: CASSVGAGPGYEQYF.

This chain connects TRBV6-4 to TRBJ2-1; the match to TRBD1 covers 11 bases. Per the germline V gene, CDR1 is MRHNA and CDR2 is SNTAGT. Trimming took 0 bases from V and 1 from J; bases not matched to a gene: 2. The CDR3 spans 17 residues. As DNA, the CDR3 is TGTGCCAGCAGTGACTCTGGACAGGGGGCATCCTACAATGAGCAGTTCTTC. It encodes CASSDSGQGASYNEQFF.

This clone was seen more than once but under ten times. V usage is TRBV6-5 and J usage is TRBJ1-5; 8 bases agree with TRBD1. Trimming cost V 4 bases and J 6 bases; bases outside gene matches: 5. The CDR3 is 14 residues long. From germline, CDR1 is MNHEY and CDR2 SVGAGI. CDR3 amino acids: CASSSRTGSQPQHF. In DNA form, the CDR3 reads TGTGCCAGCAGTTCTAGGACAGGGAGTCAGCCCCAGCATTTT.

The rearrangement joins TRBV15 to TRBJ1-1; no firm D call. V lost 6 bases, J lost 0 bases, and 11 bases lay in between. In germline, CDR1 is LNHNV, CDR2 YYDKDF (reference sequence). CDR3 size: 14 residues. In DNA form, the CDR3 reads TGTGCCACCAGTGGGAGGGAAATGAACACTGAAGCTTTCTTT. Translating it yields CATSGREMNTEAFF. The full variable domain, with the rest looked up from reference TRBV15 and TRBJ1-1, is DAMVIQNPRYQVTQFGKPVTLSCSQTLNHNVMYWYQQKSSQAPKLLFHYYDKDFNNEADTPDNFQSRRPNTSFCFLDIRSPGLGDTAMYLCATSGREMNTEAFFGQGTRLTVV.

The genes are TRBV15 and TRBJ2-3; TRBD1 matches at 8 bases. After removal of 1 base from V and 0 bases from J, the junction contained 0 bases not matched to a gene. The CDR3 consists of 15 residues. From germline, CDR1 is LNHNV and CDR2 YYDKDF (reference sequence). CDR3 region: CATSRGDRSTDTQYF. In DNA form, the CDR3 reads TGTGCCACCAGCAGAGGGGACAGGAGCACAGATACGCAGTATTTT. The whole variable domain, remainder taken from reference TRBV15 and TRBJ2-3, is DAMVIQNPRYQVTQFGKPVTLSCSQTLNHNVMYWYQQKSSQAPKLLFHYYDKDFNNEADTPDNFQSRRPNTSFCFLDIRSPGLGDTAMYLCATSRGDRSTDTQYFGPGTRLTVL.

V is TRBV9 and J is TRBJ2-3; TRBD2 matches at 12 bases. The ends lost 4 bases at V and 2 bases at J; junction bases unmatched: 8. This CDR3 region has 17 residues. The germline V gene has CDR1 SGDLS and CDR2 YYNGEE. This CDR3 reads CASSSLAGGRVTDTQYF. The DNA of the CDR3 is TGTGCCAGCAGCTCCCTAGCGGGGGGGCGTGTCACAGATACGCAGTATTTT.

The rearrangement joins TRBV28 to TRBJ1-5; D call uncertain. The germline V gene has CDR1 MDHEN and CDR2 SYDVKM. The CDR3 contains 16 residues. V was pared by 8 bases and J by 9 bases, with 26 bases between. Here the CDR3 DNA reads TGTGCCAGCGGTGAACCCCCCGCTCTGGGCCGGGGGCCCCAGCATTTT. It specifies CASGEPPALGRGPQHF. Filled out from reference TRBV28 and TRBJ1-5, the complete variable domain reads DVKVTQSSRYLVKRTGEKVFLECVQDMDHENMFWYRQDPGLGLRLIYFSYDVKMKEKGDIPEGYSVSREKKERFSLILESASTNQTSMYLCASGEPPALGRGPQHFGDGTRLSIL.

This chain joins TRBV6-6 and TRBJ2-3; D possibly corresponds to TRBD1 (5 bases). The ends were cut back, 2 bases at V and 4 bases at J, with 13 bases in the middle. This CDR3 region has 15 residues. CDR1 is MNHNY, CDR2 SVGAGI, per germline (reference sequence). The CDR3 DNA reads as TGTGCCAGCAGTTACGGCCAGGGAAATTCAGATACGCAGTATTTT. Its protein product is CASSYGQGNSDTQYF.

This clone was seen a handful of times. CDR3 amino acids: CASSVTGGPQHF. CDR3 sequence (DNA): TGTGCCAGCAGCGTAACAGGGGGCCCCCAGCATTTT. V and J are TRBV9 and TRBJ1-5; 9 bases agree with TRBD1. Looked up from germline, CDR1 is SGDLS and CDR2 is YYNGEE. The ends lost 1 base at V and 10 bases at J; junction bases unmatched: 0. This CDR3 is 12 amino acids long.

V is TRBV30 and J is TRBJ2-1; 7 bases match TRBD2. With V trimmed by 6 bases and J by 6 bases, 5 bases remained unmatched. This CDR3 spans 12 amino acids. Germline V gene sequence: CDR1 GTSNPN, CDR2 SVGIG (reference sequence). This CDR3 reads CACRDYVNEQFF. The CDR3 nucleotides read TGTGCCTGCCGGGACTACGTCAATGAGCAGTTCTTC.

The V call is TRBV19, the J call TRBJ1-2; 7 bases are a match to TRBD1. The V gene's germline CDR1 is LNHDA and CDR2 SQIVND (reference sequence). The CDR3 has 14 residues. V lost 6 bases to trimming and J lost 2 bases; unmatched junction nucleotides: 6. In DNA form, the CDR3 reads TGTGCCAGTAGGATCCCGGGACAGAACTATGGCTACACCTTC. This sequence encodes CASRIPGQNYGYTF.

This chain connects TRBV6-1 to TRBJ2-5; D is perhaps TRBD2 (6 bases). Per the germline V gene, CDR1 is MNHNS and CDR2 is SASEGT. The V end lost 2 bases, the J end lost 1 base, and 14 bases lay between the germline ends. The CDR3 has 16 residues. The CDR3 sequence: CASSESGGAFQETQYF. The CDR3 DNA sequence: TGTGCCAGCAGTGAAAGTGGAGGGGCTTTCCAAGAGACCCAGTACTTC.

The V gene is TRBV6-5, the J gene TRBJ1-2; 7 nucleotides line up with TRBD1. V was clipped by 0 bases and J by 5 bases; unmatched bases: 9. The CDR3 has 16 residues. Germline-derived CDR1 and CDR2 are MNHEY and SVGAGI. The CDR3 sequence is CASSYSTQGRTYGYTF. CDR3 DNA: TGTGCCAGCAGTTACTCGACACAGGGGAGGACGTATGGCTACACCTTC.

The chain has TRBV7-3 and TRBJ2-3, with TRBD2 matching 10 bases. CDR3 size: 17 residues. With 5 bases clipped from V and 4 bases from J, the junction kept 12 bases outside the gene matches. Germline CDR1 reads SGHTA; CDR2 reads FQGTGA. CDR3 sequence reads: CASSRTTAGGRSDTQYF. The CDR3 nucleotides read TGTGCCAGCAGCCGGACCACAGCGGGGGGGCGGTCAGATACGCAGTATTTT.

This chain links TRBV28 with TRBJ2-1; tentative D call: TRBD1 (6 bases). The CDR3 is 12 residues long. Germline V gene data show CDR1 as MDHEN and CDR2 as SYDVKM. V gave up 6 bases and J gave up 7 bases, with 10 bases separating them. The CDR3 loop reads CASSWTENEQFF. DNA for the CDR3: TGTGCCAGCAGCTGGACAGAGAATGAGCAGTTCTTC.

This clone came up a few times. V and J are TRBV10-2 and TRBJ1-5; D remains unclear. V lost 1 base to trimming and J lost 1 base, with 5 bases between them. The germline CDR1 and CDR2 sequences are WSHSY and SAAADI. CDR3 size: 14 residues. The CDR3 DNA sequence: TGCGCCAGCAGTGAGTACAGAAGCAATCAGCCCCAGCATTTT. This gives the protein CASSEYRSNQPQHF.

V and J are TRBV11-2 and TRBJ1-3, with 8 bases lining up with TRBD1. Germline CDR1 SGHAT, CDR2 FQNNGV. V trimming: 5 bases; J trimming: 0 bases; junction bases outside the gene matches: 3. This CDR3 is built from 15 residues. The CDR3 nucleotides are TGTGCCAGCAGCCGACAGGGGTTCTCTGGAAACACCATATATTTT. This translates into CASSRQGFSGNTIYF.

The gene calls are TRBV2 and TRBJ2-2, with D maybe TRBD1 (6 bases). The CDR3 runs to 15 residues. Germline assignment: CDR1 SNHLY and CDR2 FYNNEI. The V gene lost 6 bases and the J gene lost 7 bases, with 18 bases spanning the gap. The CDR3 is CASRDLDRRDGELFF. The CDR3 DNA is TGTGCCAGCAGGGACCTAGACAGGCGTGACGGGGAGCTGTTTTTT.

This chain connects TRBV6-5 to TRBJ1-6; D may be TRBD1 (5 bases). The V end lost 0 bases, the J end lost 7 bases, and 10 bases lay between the germline ends. Germline V lookup: CDR1 MNHEY, CDR2 SVGAGI. The length of the CDR3 is 15 residues. CDR3 loop: CASSYSNRQNSPLHF. DNA of the CDR3: TGTGCCAGCAGTTACTCGAACAGGCAAAATTCACCCCTCCACTTT.